This TCR beta chain was retrieved from a study of blood T cell repertoires in COVID-19. Generated by immunoSEQ multiplex PCR, the TCRdb table keeps only in-frame clones and is missing some. Of about 66,000 clones in the sample, about 90% were seen once. Sequenced sample: peripheral blood. The source of this sequence is a human donor in a cohort sampled during active COVID-19.

CDR3 sequence: CASSPGQGGRYTF. Here the CDR3 DNA reads TGTGCCAGCAGCCCGGGACAGGGAGGACGCTACACCTTC. The chain uses TRBV28 and TRBJ1-2, with 9 bases aligning to TRBD1. V shed 6 bases, J shed 9 bases, and the junction held 8 bases outside the gene matches. The CDR3 loop spans 13 amino acids. Germline V gives CDR1 MDHEN, CDR2 SYDVKM.